The 9 T cell receptor delta chains below come from one sample, sequenced in a study of γδ T cells in repeated Plasmodium falciparum infection (dated by TCRdb to the early 2020s). Library prep was done by multiplex PCR. Sequenced using an Illumina MiSeq. The public reads were reprocessed by TCRdb using CATT, and rows of matching DNA were later combined. A total of 75,000 to 100,000 delta-chain clones appear in this sample, 1.4% of them only once. The ten largest account for 9% of the sample. Vgamma9/Vdelta2+ and Vdelta2-negative gammadelta T cell populations were flow-sorted from peripheral blood mononuclear cells for bulk TCR repertoire analysis. Material: gamma-delta T cells from blood. These receptors were collected from a pool of human donors (malaria-infected and uninfected, not separated).

This clone has a handful of counts. The chain links TRDV1 to TRDJ1; 8 bases are shared with TRDD3. Germline matching of the DNA provided the J gene here, since TCRdb leaves it blank. The CDR3 runs to 21 residues. V was clipped by 4 bases and J by 0 bases; unmatched bases: 22. CDR1 is TSWWSYY, CDR2 QGS, per germline. Here the CDR3 reads CALGGASRYWGPHTNTDKLIF. The DNA for the CDR3 is TGTGCTCTTGGGGGGGCTTCCCGGTACTGGGGGCCCCATACCAACACCGATAAACTCATCTTT.

In its sample, this clone was seen many times. The V gene is TRDV1, the J gene TRDJ1; no clear D gene. V was trimmed by 1 base and J by 3 bases, leaving 6 bases between them. Germline loops: CDR1 TSWWSYY, CDR2 QGS. This CDR3 is built from 13 residues. The CDR3 loop reads CALGEPPPDKLIF. The CDR3 DNA sequence: TGTGCTCTTGGGGAACCCCCCCCCGATAAACTCATCTTT.

This clone was seen a handful of times. A read error is the likely source, as a far larger clone sits one nucleotide away. Other DNA sequences of this sample code for an identical CDR3. CDR3 amino acids: CALGEQPCTGGYADVLYTDKLIF. In DNA form, the CDR3 reads TGTGCTCTCGGGGAACAGCCTTGTACTGGGGGATACGCTGATGTGCTGTACACCGATAAACTCATCTTT. This chain connects TRDV1 to TRDJ1; TRDD3 aligns across 13 bases. TCRdb offers no J gene call, so here the DNA was matched to germline to obtain one. This CDR3 spans 23 amino acids. Germline V gene data show CDR1 as TSWWSYY and CDR2 as QGS.

A note on this clone: TCRdb's protein for this DNA is that of a much larger clone and differs from the translation at residue 3, likely a read error; the protein shown is the DNA translation. This chain connects TRDV2 to TRDJ1, with D possibly matching TRDD3 (5 bases). TCRdb carries no J gene annotation; the J gene was assigned here by matching the DNA with germline. Germline CDR1 reads GEAIGNYY; CDR2 reads EKD. The CDR3 spans 14 residues. CDR3 DNA: TGTGCCTGGGACACCATCTGGGAAGCCGATAAACTCATCTTT. It specifies CAWDTIWEADKLIF.

This clone was observed a handful of times. V and J are TRDV1 and TRDJ1, with D perhaps matching TRDD2 or TRDD3 (6 bases each). Looked up from germline, CDR1 is TSWWSYY and CDR2 is QGS. Trimming stripped 5 bases from V and 0 bases from J, with 34 bases between. The CDR3 has 22 amino acids. The CDR3 DNA is TGTGCTCTTGGGTATGAATCGACGGGGTCCTACAATGGGGGCCCGTACACCGATAAACTCATCTTT. Its translation: CALGYESTGSYNGGPYTDKLIF.

Points on this clone: TCRdb records a much larger clone's protein for this DNA, with a difference at residue 10 that likely arises from a read error; the protein given is the translation of the DNA. The V gene is TRDV2, the J gene TRDJ1, with D perhaps matching TRDD3 (6 bases). Because TCRdb records no J gene, it was assigned here through a match of the DNA to germline. The CDR3 consists of 15 residues. CDR1 is GEAIGNYY and CDR2 is EKD in the germline V gene. V was clipped by 3 bases and J by 3 bases, with 16 bases between them. CDR3 sequence: CACDSLGINADKLIF. The CDR3 DNA reads as TGTGCCTGTGACTCTCTGGGGATTAACGCCGATAAACTCATCTTT.

The table lists this clone with a few counts. This likely reflects a read error, since a far larger clone is one base away. This specimen includes other DNA sequences encoding the same CDR3. V is TRDV2 and J is TRDJ1, with D possibly being TRDD3 (5 bases). Since TCRdb gives no J gene, matching the DNA to germline was used here to assign it. Trimming stripped 4 bases from V and 0 bases from J, with 14 bases between. This CDR3 spans 15 amino acids. CDR1 and CDR2 from the germline V gene are GEAIGNYY and EKD. CDR3 residues: CACEGLEGDTDKLIF. The DNA for the CDR3 is TGTGCCTGTGAAGGTTTAGAGGGGGACACCGATAAACTCATCTTT.

This clone was picked up a small number of times. For this DNA, TCRdb reports the protein of a much larger clone, which diverges at residue 10, most likely from a read error; the protein presented here is translated directly from the DNA. The chain recombines TRDV2 with TRDJ1, with D possibly being TRDD3 (6 bases). The J gene, absent from TCRdb, was called here by matching the DNA to germline. Looked up from germline, CDR1 is GEAIGNYY and CDR2 is EKD. This CDR3 comprises 15 residues. Trimming pared 0 bases from V and 2 bases from J, leaving 12 bases between. CDR3 in DNA: TGTGCCTGTGACACCGGGGGACTGGGTACCGATAAACTCATCTTT. The encoded protein is CACDTGGLGTDKLIF.

As to this clone: The amino acid sequence in TCRdb belongs to a much larger clone and departs from this DNA's translation at residue 5, likely a sequencing read error; the sequence shown is translated from the DNA. The chain links TRDV1 to TRDJ1; tentatively, D is TRDD3 (6 bases). The V and J ends lost 4 bases and 3 bases respectively, with 30 bases between them. The CDR3 has 20 amino acids. Germline V gene data show CDR1 as TSWWSYY and CDR2 as QGS. CDR3 residues: CALGGQRGSPRWDKADKLIF. The DNA for the CDR3 is TGTGCTCTTGGGGGACAAAGGGGCTCCCCACGATGGGATAAAGCCGATAAACTCATCTTT.